The T cell receptor beta chain described here comes from a study of Ad26.COV2.S vaccination and SARS-CoV-2 variants (dated by TCRdb to the early 2020s). For the wider study: Vaccine-arm donors were drawn from COV1001, a multicentre, randomized, double-blind, placebo-controlled phase I-IIa trial of Ad26.COV2.S in healthy adults. Blinding of investigators to trial group allocation was maintained during experiments and outcome assessment. Ad26.COV2.S was administered intramuscularly at a dose of 5x10^10 or 1x10^11 viral particles, either as one shot or as two shots given 56 days apart. The specificity and breadth of SARS-CoV-2-reactive T cell receptors after Ad26.COV2.S vaccination were assessed by TCRbeta repertoire sequencing. The TCR-sequenced set comprised roughly 30 samples: around 20 Ad26.COV2.S vaccine recipients, 5 placebo recipients and 8 SARS-CoV-2 convalescent individuals. Participants in the trial were split at random into five groups of five each, receiving low-dose or high-dose Ad26.COV2.S once or twice, or else placebo on both occasions.

The paper as a whole reports these results and caveats: Vaccine and placebo recipients had similar non-spike TCR breadth, a finding consistent with the vaccine containing only spike. The authors noted that the TCR breadth and depth analyses may have underestimated total T cell responses. Higher spike-specific TCR breadth was observed in Ad26.COV2.S recipients than in placebo recipients (P = 0.0014). Comparing responses between vaccine doses or regimens was not something the study was powered to do. After vaccination, spike-specific CD8+ and CD4+ T cell responses were reported to show substantial breadth.

V gives up 7 bases and J gives up 7 bases, and the segment between their germline ends measures 16 bases. From the cysteine through the phenylalanine, the CDR3 covers 13 amino acids. Left in the record is the CDR3 DNA by itself, 39 bases read in frame from the first base. CDR1 SQVTM and CDR2 ANQGSEA were looked up in the germline V gene. Only a few counts were recorded for this clone. This receptor's antigen is unknown. There are no base qualities to consult, and no much larger clone falls within one base. The immunoSEQ Assay was used to sequence TCRbeta CDR3 regions. After extraction, genomic DNA underwent amplification by bias-controlled multiplex PCR, followed by high-throughput sequencing. Concerning the study's data processing: To quantify the absolute abundance of every unique TCRbeta CDR3 region, sequences were collapsed and filtered. T cell fraction was estimated by normalizing TCRbeta template counts to usable DNA, which was measured by amplifying reference genes present in all nucleated cells. Repertoire TCRs were annotated as SARS-CoV-2-specific by exact matching of V gene, CDR3 amino acid sequence and J gene to a known reactive TCR set. The reference SARS-CoV-2 TCR set came from MIRA and was filtered for enrichment in COVID-19-positive ImmuneCODE repertoires, removing public or cross-reactive TCRs. Drawing on the MIRA antigens, annotated TCRs were analysed further at the level of specific ORF or position within ORF. Depth was the summed frequency of annotated unique rearrangements, while breadth was defined as annotated unique rearrangements over total unique productive rearrangements. TCR breadth was compared between groups using two-sided Wilcoxon rank-sum tests. The table was pulled from immuneACCESS by TCRdb, which kept in-frame rearrangements only. Such tables lose some clones; where checked, under half of the loss comes from unresolved V genes, and the rest has no known cause. D and trimming come from the DNA, and the V and J calls and clone size come from that table. For this sample the table gives around 300,000 clones, of which about 88% were detected only once. The ten biggest clones cover approximately 5.9% of the sample.

The treatment or condition label for this specimen denotes: approximately 18 received Ad26.COV2.S at low or high dose, single or two shots; about 5 received placebo; per-sample allocation not given. For vaccine and placebo recipients, the sequenced repertoires came from samples collected on day 63 after the first injection. Between 29 July and 7 August 2020, Cohort 1b enrolled 20 to 30 adults aged 18-55 years at one site in Boston, USA. As a vaccine, Ad26.COV2.S was a replication-incompetent adenovirus type 26 vector that expressed a prefusion-stabilized SARS-CoV-2 spike protein derived from the original Wuhan strain.

This chain joins TRBV29-1 to TRBJ2-2, with the D gene not confidently named. Here the sequenced sample was peripheral blood, taken in a trial of Ad26.COV2.S vaccine versus placebo. The receptor's source is a person between 18 and 65 years old who received the Ad26.COV2.S COVID-19 vaccine or a placebo. The CDR3 amino acid sequence is: CSATPSAFGELFF. The nucleotide sequence reads TGCAGCGCTACCCCCTCGGCGTTCGGGGAGCTGTTTTTT.